The clone carrying this T cell receptor beta chain was seen more than once but under ten times. This record comes from a study of regulatory T cells in long-lasting Graves disease. Time point meaning: newly diagnosed GD, antithyroid drugs for less than 3 months. The TCR library used RNA extracted from PBMCs. Construction of the TCR beta libraries employed iRepertoire HTBI primers in conjunction with Arm-PCR of CDR3 regions. TCRdb fed the multiplex PCR reads into MiXCR, producing one record per CDR3 protein. Here the sample spans roughly 500,000 distinct CDR3 sequences, roughly 12% being singletons. V lost 6 bases, J lost 5 bases, and 8 bases stayed unmatched. Germline V gene lookup returns CDR1 DFQATT and CDR2 SNEGSKA (reference sequence). The CDR3 is made up of 14 amino acids. Separately, the same data were catalogued under a study of T cells in Graves' hyperthyroidism and ophthalmopathy.

This sequence originates from a man between 25 and 39 years old with Graves disease. This material consisted of peripheral blood mononuclear cells (PBMCs), taken at new diagnosis, from a patient treated with antithyroid drugs. This chain connects TRBV20-1 to TRBJ2-3; 10 nucleotides line up with TRBD2. This CDR3 reads CSATSSGSGDTQYF. The CDR3 coding sequence is TGCAGTGCAACCTCTAGCGGGAGCGGAGATACGCAGTATTTT.